The present entry profiles one TCR beta chain with its context. The sample carries other DNA sequences with the same CDR3. The data were obtained in a study of blood T cell repertoires in COVID-19. Study context: T cells, B-cell-depleted T cells, or PBMCs provided the cDNA or gDNA that served as material.

How the authors handled the data: Nucleated cell number was recorded as an estimate derived from reference gene primer amplification. The assay was immunoSEQ multiplex PCR, and TCRdb's table has in-frame clones only and misses some. V and J calls and clone size are given by that table; D and trimming were obtained from the DNA. The data hold about 200,000 clones, with 80% to 90% observed a single time. The age range of participants was about 18 to 100 years, with residence in about 25 US areas. Self-reported history from a screening survey and questionnaire set each donor's cohort. The length of the CDR3 is 14 residues. CDR1 is SQVTM, CDR2 ANQGSEA, per germline. With 5 bases clipped from V and 1 base from J, the junction kept 5 bases outside the gene matches.

This receptor was obtained from a man in his forties or fifties who had recovered from COVID-19. The specimen sequenced was PBMCs or T cells enriched from blood (not recorded which). The chain carries TRBV29-1 and TRBJ2-7; 10 bases line up with TRBD1. CDR3 loop: CSVSGTGVSYEQYF. DNA for the CDR3: TGCAGCGTTTCCGGGACAGGGGTGTCCTACGAGCAGTACTTC.